Described below is a single TCR beta chain sequence and its context. In germline, CDR1 is MNHEY, CDR2 SVGAGI. The germline V and J ends were trimmed by 2 bases and 1 base, with 8 bases remaining between them. This CDR3 has 15 amino acids. This sample was taken from a study of control samples from healthy donors and cancer patients. Method: immunoSEQ multiplex PCR; TCRdb's copy keeps in-frame clones and lacks some. Of 100,000 or so clones in the sample, around 90% were seen once. Sequencing was performed on blood. The receptor's source is a woman aged 18 to 35 in good health. The chain joins TRBV6-5 to TRBJ2-2, with D possibly called TRBD1 or TRBD2 (5 bases each). This CDR3 is CASSYGTENTGELFF. The DNA of the CDR3 is TGTGCCAGCAGTTACGGGACGGAGAACACCGGGGAGCTGTTTTTT.